The 30 T cell receptor beta chains in this list originate from one sample, sequenced in a study of T-cell memory formation after mild COVID-19. A single record per CDR3 protein comes from TCRdb applying MiXCR to the 5' RACE reads. The sample yields a few hundred thousand distinct CDR3 sequences, approximately 15% seen once. Sequenced sample: PBMCs or a T cell subset sorted from them (not recorded which). Source of these receptors: a man younger than 35 who had mild COVID-19 (a few samples of this study predate the infection). Cell type and time point are not known.

CDR3 coding DNA: TGTGCCAGCAGCTGGAAACCGGGACTAGGTGTTTCAGATACGCAGTATTTT. It yields the protein CASSWKPGLGVSDTQYF. The chain is built from TRBV7-2 and TRBJ2-3, with TRBD2 matching 8 bases. Losses at the gene ends were 4 bases for V and 4 bases for J; bases not matched to a gene: 13. From germline, CDR1 is SGHTA and CDR2 FQGNSA. This CDR3 has 17 amino acids.

This clonotype turned up a few times. The V gene is TRBV12-3 or TRBV12-4, the J gene TRBJ2-1; D not resolved. V was cut by 6 bases and J by 1 base, with 4 bases left in between. The CDR3 extends over 12 amino acids. CDR3 in DNA: TGTGCCAGCAGGGAATCCTACAATGAGCAGTTCTTC. Translated, it gives CASRESYNEQFF.

The chain couples TRBV7-2 to TRBJ2-5, with TRBD2 as a possible D gene (6 bases). The CDR3 is made up of 15 amino acids. V was shortened by 1 base and J by 5 bases, with 14 bases between the two germline ends. Germline assignment: CDR1 SGHTA and CDR2 FQGNSA. Here the CDR3 reads CASSLGHLGGETQYF. The CDR3 region has the DNA TGTGCCAGCAGCTTAGGGCATCTTGGGGGGGAGACCCAGTACTTC.

The chain is built from TRBV4-1 and TRBJ2-3, with D hard to call. Germline lookup yields CDR1 MGHRA and CDR2 YSYEKL. Between the trimmed V and J ends, which lost 4 bases and 1 base, there was a span of 9 bases. The CDR3 runs to 14 residues. CDR3 DNA sequence: TGCGCCAGCAGCCTCACGGCCGGCACAGATACGCAGTATTTT. It codes for CASSLTAGTDTQYF.

This sequence joins TRBV12-3 or TRBV12-4 and TRBJ1-4; the D is unclear. The CDR3 covers 15 residues. V was shortened by 4 bases and J by 0 bases, with 9 bases between the two germline ends. This CDR3 is CASSSWTATNEKLFF. The CDR3 DNA sequence: TGTGCCAGCAGTTCCTGGACTGCAACTAATGAAAAACTGTTTTTT.

The table lists this clonotype with a few counts. V usage is TRBV10-3 and J usage is TRBJ2-2; perhaps TRBD1 as D (6 bases). With 2 bases removed from V and 5 bases from J, the gap between germline ends came to 12 bases. The length of the CDR3 is 15 residues. Germline assignment: CDR1 ENHRY and CDR2 SYGVKD. In DNA, the CDR3 is TGTGCCATCAGTGAGCTCACAGGGTTTACCGGGGAGCTGTTTTTT. Residues: CAISELTGFTGELFF.

This clonotype was detected many times. The rearrangement joins TRBV6-5 to TRBJ1-2, with D perhaps TRBD1 (6 bases). Germline V lookup: CDR1 MNHEY, CDR2 SVGAGI. The CDR3 runs 15 residues. The V and J ends lost 2 bases and 4 bases respectively, with 14 bases between them. The CDR3 is CASSYGMGASYGYTF. DNA for the CDR3: TGTGCCAGCAGTTACGGTATGGGGGCCAGCTATGGCTACACCTTC.

This chain links TRBV6-2 or TRBV6-3 with TRBJ2-1; D not certain. CDR3 size: 14 residues. The V gene lost 2 bases and the J gene lost 4 bases, with 9 bases spanning the gap. CDR1 MNHEY and CDR2 SVGEGT come from the germline V gene. CDR3: CASSYPPGYNEQFF. DNA of the CDR3: TGTGCCAGCAGTTACCCGCCTGGATACAATGAGCAGTTCTTC.

The chain has TRBV18 and TRBJ2-5, with 12 bases aligning to TRBD2. Unmatched junction bases numbered 16, after V lost 3 bases and J lost 14 bases. This CDR3 comprises 16 residues. Germline V gene data show CDR1 as KGHSH and CDR2 as LQKENI. The CDR3 protein is CASSPETSGGFGYRYF. CDR3 DNA: TGTGCCAGCTCACCGGAGACTAGCGGGGGTTTCGGCTATCGTTACTTC.

This clonotype has a count of ten or more. The V call is TRBV9, the J call TRBJ2-2; D is uncertain. V lost 7 bases to trimming and J lost 4 bases, with 20 bases between them. The CDR3 is made up of 16 amino acids. Germline CDR1 and CDR2: SGDLS and YYNGEE. This CDR3 is CASSARRVKSTGELFF. The CDR3 DNA is TGTGCCAGCTCCGCGCGAAGGGTAAAGAGCACCGGGGAGCTGTTTTTT.

The genes are TRBV7-9 and TRBJ2-5; tentative D call: TRBD2 (7 bases). Trimming pared 5 bases from V and 10 bases from J, leaving 17 bases between. Germline CDR1 reads SEHNR; CDR2 reads FQNEAQ (reference sequence). The CDR3 is made up of 13 amino acids. CDR3 sequence (DNA): TGTGCCAGCAGCCCAGGGGAGCGGGGTCACCAGTACTTC. This encodes CASSPGERGHQYF.

The rearrangement links TRBV4-1 to TRBJ1-1; possibly TRBD1 for D (6 bases). Trimming took 2 bases from V and 1 from J, leaving 17 bases between them. The CDR3 is made up of 17 amino acids. Germline V gene lookup returns CDR1 MGHRA and CDR2 YSYEKL. CDR3 DNA: TGCGCCAGCAGCCAAACCTACGCCGGGGGCTCGAACACTGAAGCTTTCTTT. Encoded protein: CASSQTYAGGSNTEAFF.

The chain employs TRBV19 and TRBJ1-4, with no clear D. Trimming stripped 2 bases from V and 8 bases from J, with 15 bases between. CDR3 length: 15 residues. Germline values: CDR1 LNHDA, CDR2 SQIVND (reference sequence). In DNA form, the CDR3 reads TGTGCCAGTAGTATAATGGGAACAACGAGGGAAAAACTGTTTTTT. Protein sequence: CASSIMGTTREKLFF.

This rearrangement joins TRBV5-1 to TRBJ2-7; 12 bases are shared with TRBD1. After removal of 4 bases from V and 3 bases from J, the junction contained 5 bases not matched to a gene. The germline V gene encodes CDR1 SGHRS and CDR2 YFSETQ. The CDR3 is 15 residues long. The CDR3 sequence: CASSVGTGGHYEQYV. CDR3 DNA: TGCGCCAGCAGCGTGGGGACAGGGGGCCACTACGAGCAGTACGTC.

In this sample, this clonotype turned up a few times. The V and J genes are TRBV10-3 and TRBJ2-7; 12 positions agree with TRBD2. The CDR3 totals 15 residues. Germline CDR1 reads ENHRY; CDR2 reads SYGVKD. With V trimmed by 4 bases and J by 3 bases, 4 bases remained unmatched. CDR3 nucleotides: TGTGCCATCAGTGCCCTAGCGGGGGGGCTCTACGAGCAGTACGTC. Amino acids: CAISALAGGLYEQYV.

Here the CDR3 DNA reads TGTGCCAGCAGCTTAGCCCCACTCGGCAGGGAGGCGCAGTACTTC. It is translated as CASSLAPLGREAQYF. This chain links TRBV7-6 with TRBJ2-7; perhaps TRBD2 as D (6 bases). This CDR3 contains 15 residues. Germline V gives CDR1 SGHVS, CDR2 FNYEAQ. V was cut by 0 bases and J by 9 bases, with 18 bases left in between.

This clonotype was observed a handful of times. The genes are TRBV12-5 and TRBJ2-3; D is undetermined. Germline V gene lookup returns CDR1 LGHNT and CDR2 FRNRAP. Trimming took 4 bases from V and 0 from J, leaving 5 bases between them. This CDR3 has 13 residues. CDR3 in amino acids: CASGSRSTDTQYF. CDR3 DNA: TGTGCTAGTGGTTCCCGGAGCACAGATACGCAGTATTTT.

This clonotype occurred many times. The V gene is TRBV4-3, the J gene TRBJ2-5, with D unresolved. With 0 bases removed from V and 1 base from J, the gap between germline ends came to 9 bases. There are 15 residues in the CDR3. Germline V gene data show CDR1 as LGHNA and CDR2 as YSLEER. The CDR3 DNA reads TGCGCCAGCAGCCAAGACTGGCAGCGCCAAGAGACCCAGTACTTC. Protein sequence: CASSQDWQRQETQYF.

The sample holds a few counts of this clonotype. The gene calls are TRBV7-2 and TRBJ2-1, with 9 bases aligning to TRBD2. This CDR3 has 15 residues. Looked up from germline, CDR1 is SGHTA and CDR2 is FQGNSA. The V and J ends lost 5 bases and 4 bases, in that order; junction bases with no gene match: 6. CDR3 nucleotides: TGTGCCAGCAGCCCGGTGGCGGGGGGGTACAATGAGCAGTTCTTC. Translation: CASSPVAGGYNEQFF.

At least ten counts were recorded for this clonotype. The chain is built from TRBV5-1 and TRBJ2-1; 10 nucleotides align to TRBD2. In germline, CDR1 is SGHRS, CDR2 YFSETQ. V shed 5 bases and J 4 bases; nucleotides not matched to a gene: 9. The CDR3 covers 16 residues. The CDR3 sequence: CASRLLAGVLYNEQFF. As DNA, the CDR3 is TGCGCCAGCAGACTTCTAGCGGGGGTCCTTTACAATGAGCAGTTCTTC.

The J gene is TRBJ2-3, the V gene TRBV2, with TRBD2 matching over 13 bases. Germline CDR1 SNHLY, CDR2 FYNNEI. The CDR3 spans 17 residues. Trimming cost V 0 bases and J 1 base; bases outside gene matches: 1. CDR3 DNA sequence: TGTGCCAGCAGTGAAGCAGGGACTAGCGGGGGCACAGATACGCAGTATTTT. Its translation is CASSEAGTSGGTDTQYF. Looking up the rest from reference TRBV2 and TRBJ2-3 gives the full variable domain: EPEVTQTPSHQVTQMGQEVILRCVPISNHLYFYWYRQILGQKVEFLVSFYNNEISEKSEIFDDQFSVERPDGSNFTLKIRSTKLEDSAMYFCASSEAGTSGGTDTQYFGPGTRLTVL.

This clonotype appeared many times. This chain uses TRBV6-5 with TRBJ1-1; a weak D match, TRBD1 (6 bases). The V gene lost 0 bases and the J gene lost 5 bases, with 7 bases spanning the gap. The germline CDR1 and CDR2 sequences are MNHEY and SVGAGI. This CDR3 is built from 13 residues. CDR3 coding DNA: TGTGCCAGCAGTTACTCCCAGGGGACTGAAGCTTTCTTT. Translation: CASSYSQGTEAFF.

The DNA for the CDR3 is TGCGCCAGCAGCCAAGAAGGGGGACGTGGGTCTACGCAGTATTTT. This encodes CASSQEGGRGSTQYF. The chain joins TRBV4-1 to TRBJ2-3; TRBD1 is a possible D gene (6 bases). Germline V gives CDR1 MGHRA, CDR2 YSYEKL. The CDR3 sequence is 15 residues long. V was shortened by 0 bases and J by 8 bases, with 15 bases between the two germline ends.

This clonotype was found a few times. The chain couples TRBV29-1 to TRBJ1-1; no clear D. The CDR3 totals 14 residues. Germline CDR1 SQVTM, CDR2 ANQGSEA. V lost 6 bases and J lost 4, with 18 bases in between. CDR3 DNA sequence: TGCAGCGTCCATACACCGGGCGCGGGCACTGAAGCTTTCTTT. The encoded protein is CSVHTPGAGTEAFF.

The chain employs TRBV5-6 and TRBJ1-5; TRBD1 aligns across 9 bases. The CDR3 has 15 amino acids. With V trimmed by 4 bases and J by 2 bases, 4 bases remained unmatched. CDR1 is SGHDT and CDR2 is YYEEEE in the germline V gene. The CDR3 sequence: CASSQQGAGNQPQHF. The CDR3 DNA is TGTGCCAGCAGCCAACAGGGGGCGGGCAATCAGCCCCAGCATTTT. Drawing the rest from reference TRBV5-6 and TRBJ1-5, the complete variable domain is DAGVTQSPTHLIKTRGQQVTLRCSPKSGHDTVSWYQQALGQGPQFIFQYYEEEERQRGNFPDRFSGHQFPNYSSELNVNALLLGDSALYLCASSQQGAGNQPQHFGDGTRLSIL.

In its sample, this clonotype was seen a few times. The chain employs TRBV6-5 and TRBJ2-3; D not certain. This CDR3 has 13 amino acids. The germline V and J ends were trimmed by 1 base and 3 bases, with 5 bases remaining between them. Germline V gives CDR1 MNHEY, CDR2 SVGAGI. CDR3 in amino acids: CASSYYRTDTQYF. CDR3 nucleotides: TGTGCCAGCAGTTACTACAGAACAGATACGCAGTATTTT.

V and J are TRBV2 and TRBJ1-4; TRBD1 matches at 7 bases. The germline V gene encodes CDR1 SNHLY and CDR2 FYNNEI. The CDR3 has 14 residues. The V gene end was trimmed by 4 bases and the J gene end by 10 bases; junction bases not matched to a gene: 9. The DNA of the CDR3 is TGTGCCAGCAGTGGATACAGGGGAGGTGGAAAACTGTTTTTT. Translating gives CASSGYRGGGKLFF.

This clonotype appeared many times. The V call is TRBV7-9, the J call TRBJ2-7, with no clear D. V was trimmed by 1 base and J by 2 bases, leaving 21 bases between them. CDR1 is SEHNR and CDR2 is FQNEAQ in the germline V gene (reference sequence). This CDR3 region has 18 residues. Here the CDR3 reads CASSLVVWIPTYAYEQYV. The DNA of the CDR3 is TGTGCCAGCAGCTTAGTCGTCTGGATCCCGACCTACGCCTACGAGCAGTACGTC.

This clonotype was seen a handful of times. The rearrangement uses TRBV2 and TRBJ1-2, with TRBD1 matching 11 bases. Germline-derived CDR1 and CDR2 are SNHLY and FYNNEI. The CDR3 has 14 residues. The junction had 1 base not matched to a gene; V was cut back by 5 bases and J by 2 bases. This CDR3 reads CASSRTGGNYGYTF. CDR3 bases: TGTGCCAGCAGTCGGACAGGGGGCAACTATGGCTACACCTTC.

This clonotype was seen many times. The chain couples TRBV5-1 to TRBJ2-5; weak D call: TRBD2 (5 bases). Germline V CDR1 and CDR2: SGHRS, YFSETQ. V was clipped by 4 bases and J by 5 bases, with 12 bases between them. The CDR3 runs to 13 residues. CDR3 sequence (DNA): TGCGCCAGCAGCCGCGATGGGGAGGAGACCCAGTACTTC. Translating gives CASSRDGEETQYF.